This TCR beta chain appears in the sequencing data of a study of blood T cells in healthy people across ages. Comments on this clonotype: Its antigen is as yet unknown.

CDR1 is SQVTM and CDR2 is ANQGSEA in the germline V gene. V was cut by 6 bases and J by 3 bases, with 15 bases left in between. The CDR3 consists of 14 residues. Every sample had a minimum of 6.5 million PBMCs isolated. Study conclusions and caveats: Long-lived donors had more naive CD4+ cells and higher diversity than aged donors. Naive T cell percentage strongly correlated with TCR beta diversity.

A J-beta primer mix and a sample-barcoded 5' primer were used in a second PCR of roughly 6 to 12 cycles. TCRdb ran MiXCR on the 5' RACE reads and lists one entry per CDR3 protein. The sample contains about 770,000 distinct CDR3 sequences, around 42% of which appear only once. Input material: blood. The sequence derives from a man in his sixties in good health. The chain couples TRBV29-1 to TRBJ1-3; D perhaps matches TRBD1 (5 bases). The CDR3 DNA reads TGCAGCGTGGCCCTTGGGGCAGGTGGAAACACCATATATTTT. The encoded protein is CSVALGAGGNTIYF.